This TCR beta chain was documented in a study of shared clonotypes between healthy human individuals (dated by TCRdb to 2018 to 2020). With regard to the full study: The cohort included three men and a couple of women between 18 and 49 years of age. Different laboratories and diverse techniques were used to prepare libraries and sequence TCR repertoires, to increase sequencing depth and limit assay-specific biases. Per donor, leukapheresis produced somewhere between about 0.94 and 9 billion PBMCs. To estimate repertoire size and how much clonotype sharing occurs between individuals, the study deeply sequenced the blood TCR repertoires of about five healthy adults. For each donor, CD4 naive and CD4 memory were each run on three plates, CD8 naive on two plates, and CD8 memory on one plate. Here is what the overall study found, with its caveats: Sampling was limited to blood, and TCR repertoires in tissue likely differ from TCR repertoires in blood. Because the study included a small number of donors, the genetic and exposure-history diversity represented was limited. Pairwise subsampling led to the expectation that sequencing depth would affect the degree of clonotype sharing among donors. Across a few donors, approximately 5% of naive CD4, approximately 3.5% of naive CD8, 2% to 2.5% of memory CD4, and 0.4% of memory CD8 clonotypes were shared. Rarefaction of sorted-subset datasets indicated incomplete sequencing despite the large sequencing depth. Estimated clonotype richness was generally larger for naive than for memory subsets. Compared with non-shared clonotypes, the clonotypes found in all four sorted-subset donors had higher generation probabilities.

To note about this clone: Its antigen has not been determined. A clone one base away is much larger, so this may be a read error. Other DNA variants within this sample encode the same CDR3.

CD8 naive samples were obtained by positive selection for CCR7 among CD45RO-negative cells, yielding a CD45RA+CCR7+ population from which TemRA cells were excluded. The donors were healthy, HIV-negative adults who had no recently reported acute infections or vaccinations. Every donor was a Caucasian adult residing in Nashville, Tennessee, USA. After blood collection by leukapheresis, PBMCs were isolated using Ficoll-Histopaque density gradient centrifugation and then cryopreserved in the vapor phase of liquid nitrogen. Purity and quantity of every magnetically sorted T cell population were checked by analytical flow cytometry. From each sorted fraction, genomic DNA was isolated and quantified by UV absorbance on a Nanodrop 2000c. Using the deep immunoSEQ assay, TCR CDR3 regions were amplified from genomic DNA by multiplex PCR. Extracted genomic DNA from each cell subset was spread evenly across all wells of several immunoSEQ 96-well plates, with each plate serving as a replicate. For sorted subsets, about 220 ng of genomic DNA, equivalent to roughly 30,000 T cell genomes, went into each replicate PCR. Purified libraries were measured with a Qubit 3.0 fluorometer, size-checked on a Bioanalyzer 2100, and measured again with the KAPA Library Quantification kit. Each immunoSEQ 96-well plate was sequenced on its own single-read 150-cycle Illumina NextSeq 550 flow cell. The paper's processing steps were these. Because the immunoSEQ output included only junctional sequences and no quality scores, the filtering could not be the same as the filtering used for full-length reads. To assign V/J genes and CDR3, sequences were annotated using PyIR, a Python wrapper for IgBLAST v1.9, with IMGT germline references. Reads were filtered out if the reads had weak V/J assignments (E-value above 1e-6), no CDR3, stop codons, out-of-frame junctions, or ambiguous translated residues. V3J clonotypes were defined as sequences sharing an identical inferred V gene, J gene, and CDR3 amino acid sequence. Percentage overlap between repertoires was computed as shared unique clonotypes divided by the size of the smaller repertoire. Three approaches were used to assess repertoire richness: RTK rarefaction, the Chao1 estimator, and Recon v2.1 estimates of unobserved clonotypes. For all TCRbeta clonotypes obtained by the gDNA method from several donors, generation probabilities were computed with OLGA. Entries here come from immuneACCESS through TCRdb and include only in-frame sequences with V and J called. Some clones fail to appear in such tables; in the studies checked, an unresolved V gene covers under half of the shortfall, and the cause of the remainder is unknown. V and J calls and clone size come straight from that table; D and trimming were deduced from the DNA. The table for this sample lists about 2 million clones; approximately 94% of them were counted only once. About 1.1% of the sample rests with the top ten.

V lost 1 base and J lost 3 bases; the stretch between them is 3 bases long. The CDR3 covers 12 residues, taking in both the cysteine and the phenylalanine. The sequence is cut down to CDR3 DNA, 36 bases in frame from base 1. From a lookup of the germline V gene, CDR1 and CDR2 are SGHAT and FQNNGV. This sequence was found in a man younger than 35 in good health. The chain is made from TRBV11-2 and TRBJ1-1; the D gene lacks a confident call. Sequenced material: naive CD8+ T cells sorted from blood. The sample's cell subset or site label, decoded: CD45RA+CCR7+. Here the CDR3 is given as CASSLGDTEAFF. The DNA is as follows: TGTGCCAGCAGCTTAGGTGACACTGAAGCTTTCTTT.